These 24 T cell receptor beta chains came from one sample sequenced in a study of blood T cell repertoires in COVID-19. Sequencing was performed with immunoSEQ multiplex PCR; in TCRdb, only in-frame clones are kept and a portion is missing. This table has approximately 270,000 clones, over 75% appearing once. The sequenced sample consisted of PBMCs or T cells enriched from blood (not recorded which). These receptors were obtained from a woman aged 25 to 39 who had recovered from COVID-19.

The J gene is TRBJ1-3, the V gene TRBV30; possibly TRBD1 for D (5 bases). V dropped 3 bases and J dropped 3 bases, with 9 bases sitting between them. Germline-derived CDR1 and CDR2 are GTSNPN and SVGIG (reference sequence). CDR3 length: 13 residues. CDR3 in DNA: TGTGCCTGGAGAGGGGCCGGTGGAAACACCATATATTTT. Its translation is CAWRGAGGNTIYF.

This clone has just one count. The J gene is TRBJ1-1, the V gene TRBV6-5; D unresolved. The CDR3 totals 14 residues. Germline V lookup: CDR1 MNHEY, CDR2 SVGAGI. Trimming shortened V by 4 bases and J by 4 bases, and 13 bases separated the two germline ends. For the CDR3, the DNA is TGTGCCAGCAGTTCGGGTGGAGGTGGCACTGAAGCTTTCTTT. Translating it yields CASSSGGGGTEAFF.

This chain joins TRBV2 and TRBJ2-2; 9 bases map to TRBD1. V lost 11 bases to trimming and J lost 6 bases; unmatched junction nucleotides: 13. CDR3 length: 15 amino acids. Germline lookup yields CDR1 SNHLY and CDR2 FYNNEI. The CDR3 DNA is TGTGCCGGTATCGAGGGACAGGGTTTAGCCGGGGAGCTGTTTTTT. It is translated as CAGIEGQGLAGELFF.

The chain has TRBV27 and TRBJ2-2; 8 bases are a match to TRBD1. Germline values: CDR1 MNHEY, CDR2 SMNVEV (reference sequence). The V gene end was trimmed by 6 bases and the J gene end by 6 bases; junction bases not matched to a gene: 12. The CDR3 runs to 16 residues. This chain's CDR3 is CASRELQGARAGELFF. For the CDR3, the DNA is TGTGCCAGCAGGGAACTGCAGGGGGCGAGGGCCGGGGAGCTGTTTTTT.

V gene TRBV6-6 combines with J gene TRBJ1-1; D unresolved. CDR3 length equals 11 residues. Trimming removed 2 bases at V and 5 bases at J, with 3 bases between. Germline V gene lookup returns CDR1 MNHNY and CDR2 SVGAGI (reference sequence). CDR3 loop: CASSYTTEAFF. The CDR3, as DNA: TGTGCCAGCAGTTACACTACTGAAGCTTTCTTT.

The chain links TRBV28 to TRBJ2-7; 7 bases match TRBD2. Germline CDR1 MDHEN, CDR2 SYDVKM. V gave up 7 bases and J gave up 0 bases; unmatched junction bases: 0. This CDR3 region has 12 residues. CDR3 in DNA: TGTGCCAGCACTAGCGGCTCCTACGAGCAGTACTTC. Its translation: CASTSGSYEQYF.

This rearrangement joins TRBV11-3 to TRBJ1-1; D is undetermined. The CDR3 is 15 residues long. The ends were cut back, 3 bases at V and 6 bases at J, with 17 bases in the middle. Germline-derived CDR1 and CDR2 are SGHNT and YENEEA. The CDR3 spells CASSFSNNPEAEAFF. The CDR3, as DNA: TGTGCCAGCAGCTTTTCTAACAACCCGGAGGCTGAAGCTTTCTTT. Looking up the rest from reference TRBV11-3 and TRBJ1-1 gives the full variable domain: EAGVVQSPRYKIIEKKQPVAFWCNPISGHNTLYWYLQNLGQGPELLIRYENEEAVDDSQLPKDRFSAERLKGVDSTLKIQPAELGDSAVYLCASSFSNNPEAEAFFGQGTRLTVV.

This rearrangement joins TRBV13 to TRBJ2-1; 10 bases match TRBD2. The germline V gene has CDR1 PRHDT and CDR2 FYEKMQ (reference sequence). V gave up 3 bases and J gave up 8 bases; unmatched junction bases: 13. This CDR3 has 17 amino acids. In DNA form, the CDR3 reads TGTGCCAGCAGCTTGGGGGTAGCGGGAGGTCCCCCCCATGAGCAGTTCTTC. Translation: CASSLGVAGGPPHEQFF.

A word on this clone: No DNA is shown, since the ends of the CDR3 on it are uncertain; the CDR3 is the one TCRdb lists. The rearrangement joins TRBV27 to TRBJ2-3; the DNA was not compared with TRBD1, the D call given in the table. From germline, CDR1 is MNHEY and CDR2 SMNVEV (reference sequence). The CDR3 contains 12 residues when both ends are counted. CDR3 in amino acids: CASSFLAGGLYF.

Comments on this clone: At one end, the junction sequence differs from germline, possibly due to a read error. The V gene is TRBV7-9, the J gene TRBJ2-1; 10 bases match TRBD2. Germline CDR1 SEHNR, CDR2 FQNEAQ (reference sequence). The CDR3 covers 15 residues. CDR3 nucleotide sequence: TGTGCCAGCAGATTAGATGTAGCGGGAGGCGGTGAGCAGTTCTTC. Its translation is CASRLDVAGGGEQFF. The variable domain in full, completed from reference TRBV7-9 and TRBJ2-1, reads DTGVSQNPRHKITKRGQNVTFRCDPISEHNRLYWYRQTLGQGPEFLTYFQNEAQLEKSRLLSDRFSAERPKGSFSTLEIQRTEQGDSAMYLCASRLDVAGGGEQFFGPGTRLTVL.

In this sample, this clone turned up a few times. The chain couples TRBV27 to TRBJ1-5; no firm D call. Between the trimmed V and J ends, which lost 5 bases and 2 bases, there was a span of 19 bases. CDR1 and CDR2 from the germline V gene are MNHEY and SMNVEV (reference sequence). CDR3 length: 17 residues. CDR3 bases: TGTGCCAGCAGTCTAATAAGTGACCCTCGGGGCAATCAGCCCCAGCATTTT. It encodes CASSLISDPRGNQPQHF.

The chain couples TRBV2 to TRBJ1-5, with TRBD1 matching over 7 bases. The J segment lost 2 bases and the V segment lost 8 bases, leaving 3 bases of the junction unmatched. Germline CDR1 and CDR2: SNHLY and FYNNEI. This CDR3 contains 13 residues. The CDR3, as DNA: TGTGCCAGCGACAGGGATGGCAATCAGCCCCAGCATTTT. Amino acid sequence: CASDRDGNQPQHF. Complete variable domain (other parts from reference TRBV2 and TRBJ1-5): EPEVTQTPSHQVTQMGQEVILRCVPISNHLYFYWYRQILGQKVEFLVSFYNNEISEKSEIFDDQFSVERPDGSNFTLKIRSTKLEDSAMYFCASDRDGNQPQHFGDGTRLSIL.

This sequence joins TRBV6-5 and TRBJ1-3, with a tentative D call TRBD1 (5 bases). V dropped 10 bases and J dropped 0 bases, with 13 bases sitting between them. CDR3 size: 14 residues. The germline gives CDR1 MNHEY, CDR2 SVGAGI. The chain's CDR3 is CATWGGDSGNTIYF. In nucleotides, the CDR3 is TGTGCCACCTGGGGGGGAGACTCTGGAAACACCATATATTTT.

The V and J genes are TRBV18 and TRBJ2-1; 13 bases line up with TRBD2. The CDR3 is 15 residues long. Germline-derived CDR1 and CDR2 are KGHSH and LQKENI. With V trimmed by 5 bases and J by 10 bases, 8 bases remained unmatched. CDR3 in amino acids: CASSSQGLAGNEQFF. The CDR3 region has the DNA TGTGCCAGCTCATCCCAGGGACTAGCGGGAAACGAGCAGTTCTTC. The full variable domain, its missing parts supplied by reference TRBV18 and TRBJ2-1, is NAGVMQNPRHLVRRRGQEARLRCSPMKGHSHVYWYRQLPEEGLKFMVYLQKENIIDESGMPKERFSAEFPKEGPSILRIQQVVRGDSAAYFCASSSQGLAGNEQFFGPGTRLTVL.

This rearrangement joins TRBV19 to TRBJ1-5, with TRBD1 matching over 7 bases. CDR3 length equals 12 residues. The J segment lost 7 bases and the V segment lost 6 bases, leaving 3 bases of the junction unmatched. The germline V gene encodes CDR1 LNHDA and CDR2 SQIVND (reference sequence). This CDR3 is CASRAGGQPQHF. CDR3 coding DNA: TGTGCCAGTAGAGCAGGGGGGCAGCCCCAGCATTTT.

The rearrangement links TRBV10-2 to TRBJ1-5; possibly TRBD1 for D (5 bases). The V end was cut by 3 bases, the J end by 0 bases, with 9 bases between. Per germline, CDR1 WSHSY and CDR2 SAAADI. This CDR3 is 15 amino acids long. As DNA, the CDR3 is TGCGCCAGCAGTGAAAGGGGTTATAGCAATCAGCCCCAGCATTTT. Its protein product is CASSERGYSNQPQHF.

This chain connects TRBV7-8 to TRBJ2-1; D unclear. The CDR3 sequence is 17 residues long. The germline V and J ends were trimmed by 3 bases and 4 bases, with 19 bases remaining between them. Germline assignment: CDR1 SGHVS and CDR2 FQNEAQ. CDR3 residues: CASSFGPTPNKYNEQFF. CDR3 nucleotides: TGTGCCAGCAGCTTTGGCCCAACACCAAATAAGTACAATGAGCAGTTCTTC.

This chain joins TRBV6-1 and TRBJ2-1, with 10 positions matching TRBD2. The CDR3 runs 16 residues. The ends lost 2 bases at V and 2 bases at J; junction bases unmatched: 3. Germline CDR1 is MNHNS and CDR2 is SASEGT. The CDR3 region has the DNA TGTGCCAGCAGTGAACCCAGCGGGGGGGCCTACAATGAGCAGTTCTTC. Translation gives CASSEPSGGAYNEQFF.

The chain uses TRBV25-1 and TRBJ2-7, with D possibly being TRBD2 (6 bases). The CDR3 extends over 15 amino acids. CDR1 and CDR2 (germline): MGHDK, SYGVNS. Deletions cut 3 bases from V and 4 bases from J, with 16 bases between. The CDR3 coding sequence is TGTGCCAGCAGTGAGGGAGGAGCCCTAGGATACGAGCAGTACTTC. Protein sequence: CASSEGGALGYEQYF.

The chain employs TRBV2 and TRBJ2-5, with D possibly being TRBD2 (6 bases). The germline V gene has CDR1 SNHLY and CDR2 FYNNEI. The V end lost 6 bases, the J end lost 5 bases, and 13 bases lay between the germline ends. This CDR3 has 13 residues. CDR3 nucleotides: TGTGCCAGCAGACCTTATCGGGAGGAGACCCAGTACTTC. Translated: CASRPYREETQYF.

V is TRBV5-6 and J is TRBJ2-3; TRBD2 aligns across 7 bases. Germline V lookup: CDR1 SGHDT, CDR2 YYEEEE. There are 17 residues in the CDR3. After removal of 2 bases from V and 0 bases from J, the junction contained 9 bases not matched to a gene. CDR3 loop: CASSFAAGDISTDTQYF. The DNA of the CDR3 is TGTGCCAGCAGCTTCGCGGCGGGGGATATTAGCACAGATACGCAGTATTTT.

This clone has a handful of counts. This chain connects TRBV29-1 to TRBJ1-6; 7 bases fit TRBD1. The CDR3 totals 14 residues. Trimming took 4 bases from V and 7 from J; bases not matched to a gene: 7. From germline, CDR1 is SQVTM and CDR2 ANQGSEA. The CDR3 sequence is CSVGDSLDNSPLHF. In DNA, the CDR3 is TGCAGCGTTGGGGACAGCCTCGACAATTCACCCCTCCACTTT.

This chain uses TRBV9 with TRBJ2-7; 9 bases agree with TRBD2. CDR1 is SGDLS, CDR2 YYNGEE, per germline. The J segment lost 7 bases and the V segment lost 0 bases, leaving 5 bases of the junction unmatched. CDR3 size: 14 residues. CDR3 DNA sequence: TGTGCCAGCAGCGTAGCGGCGGGGGGGCAAGAGCAGTACTTC. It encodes CASSVAAGGQEQYF.

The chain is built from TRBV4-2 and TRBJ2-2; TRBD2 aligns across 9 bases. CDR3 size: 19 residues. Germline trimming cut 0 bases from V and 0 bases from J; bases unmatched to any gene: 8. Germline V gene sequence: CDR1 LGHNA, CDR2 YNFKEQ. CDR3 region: CASSQDGTSYYTNTGELFF. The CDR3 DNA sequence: TGTGCCAGCAGCCAAGATGGGACTAGCTATTATACGAACACCGGGGAGCTGTTTTTT.